This entry describes one TCR beta chain. Its antigen remains unidentified. Alongside a J-beta primer mix, a sample-barcoded 5' primer served in a second PCR lasting roughly 7 to 11 cycles. In TCRdb, the 5' RACE reads were re-called with MiXCR into one record per CDR3 protein. Among more than 500,000 distinct CDR3 sequences, approximately 25% were seen once, and the ten largest hold less than 20%. This sample was taken from a study of blood T cells in healthy people across ages. The sample, around 9.9 milliliters of peripheral blood, was drawn from each donor. This CDR3 comprises 14 residues. The J segment lost 5 bases and the V segment lost 5 bases, leaving 6 bases of the junction unmatched. Germline CDR1 reads DFQATT; CDR2 reads SNEGSKA (reference sequence). Study conclusions and caveats: Estimates of diversity drawn from one million T cells were considered underestimates.

The V and J genes are TRBV20-1 and TRBJ2-1; 10 bases are a match to TRBD2. Sample: blood. The sequence was obtained from a woman in her 70s in good health. The CDR3 loop is CSAHTTSGHNEQFF. CDR3 bases: TGCAGTGCTCACACGACTAGCGGGCACAATGAGCAGTTCTTC.